This T cell receptor (beta chain) was captured in a study of cytomegalovirus exposure and HLA in healthy donors. The repertoire was sequenced with immunoSEQ multiplex PCR; TCRdb's copy has only in-frame clones and lacks some. The sample holds 200,000 or so clones, 75% to 85% seen once. From the roughly 120-subject validation cohort, which was separate from the roughly 700-subject first cohort, the donors were drawn. This clone was counted between two and nine times. Its antigen is not known. Study-wide results and limits: Among the CMV-associated chains, three were confirmed in vitro as specific for CMV antigens. It was reported that the classifier diagnosed cytomegalovirus status with high specificity and sensitivity in both the original and validation cohorts.

This sequence was found in a woman aged 30 to 39 in good health and CMV-seropositive. Sequencing was carried out using PBMCs.

CDR3 nucleotide sequence: TGTGCCAGCAGCCGCACGACAGGGTCGGACACCGGGGAGCTGTTTTTT. Protein sequence: CASSRTTGSDTGELFF. The chain is built from TRBV7-2 and TRBJ2-2; 7 nucleotides match TRBD1. Germline V CDR1 and CDR2: SGHTA, FQGNSA. Trimming at V came to 5 bases and at J to 3 bases, leaving 9 bases not matched to a gene. The CDR3 runs 16 residues.